Given below is one TCR beta chain in context. This entry comes from a study of blood T cell repertoires in COVID-19. Whole-study context: The United States, Italy and Spain supplied acute and convalescent COVID-19 samples. PBMCs, B-cell-depleted T cells, or T cells were the source of the cDNA or gDNA that made up the material.

V was pared by 3 bases and J by 4 bases, with 10 bases of the junction left unmatched. The CDR3 has 16 residues. Germline V lookup: CDR1 MNHEY, CDR2 SVGEGT. Authors' data handling: From reference gene primer amplification, estimates of nucleated cell counts were derived. Generated by immunoSEQ multiplex PCR, the TCRdb table keeps only in-frame clones and is missing some. The DNA gave D and trimming, while V, J and clone size come from that table. In the table there are approximately 220,000 clones, 70% to 90% of which are singletons. This TCR derives from a man aged 35 to 55 with acute or convalescent COVID-19. The source material was peripheral blood. The chain carries TRBV6-2 or TRBV6-3 and TRBJ2-3, with 7 bases lining up with TRBD2. The CDR3 region is CASSYPLGAGADTQYF. In nucleotides, the CDR3 is TGTGCCAGCAGTTATCCCCTCGGGGCGGGAGCAGATACGCAGTATTTT.